This T cell receptor beta chain derives from a study of T cells in tumors after PD-1 blockade. Study background: Excluded were patients with checkpoint blockade, immunosuppressants, or radiotherapy or other anti-cancer therapy within 4 weeks.

The length of the CDR3 is 13 residues. Trimming removed 5 bases at V and 6 bases at J, with 14 bases between. Germline lookup yields CDR1 SGHVS and CDR2 FQNEAQ. Method: immunoSEQ multiplex PCR; TCRdb's copy keeps in-frame clones and lacks some. The sample has some 10,000 clones, around 63% seen once; the top ten hold over 10%. Points on this clone: Its target is unknown.

Study-level findings and limits: Clonal replacement was seen across treatment, not between pre-treatment samples. Some novel exhausted tumor clones appeared in pre-treatment blood, suggesting peripheral recruitment.

This TCR derives from a human donor with basal cell carcinoma. This sample comprised tumor tissue, obtained after anti-PD-1 treatment. The chain employs TRBV7-8 and TRBJ2-7; D remains ambiguous. CDR3 loop: CASSRSGLSEQYF. Written as DNA, the CDR3 is TGTGCCAGCAGCCGGAGTGGCCTATCCGAGCAGTACTTC.